Shown below are 2 T cell receptor beta chains from a single sample sequenced in a study of blood T cells in healthy people across ages. A second PCR, run for 7 to 11 cycles, used a sample-barcoded 5' primer plus a J-beta primer mix. TCRdb independently ran MiXCR on the 5' RACE reads; one entry per CDR3 protein. This sample has around 1,000,000 distinct CDR3 sequences, with more than 30% found just once. The sample was blood. Receptors were obtained from a man aged 18 to 30 in good health.

This clonotype turned up a few times. The rearrangement uses TRBV28 and TRBJ1-5, with TRBD1 as a possible D gene (5 bases). Germline lookup yields CDR1 MDHEN and CDR2 SYDVKM. This CDR3 region has 14 residues. The V gene lost 7 bases and the J gene lost 3 bases, with 13 bases spanning the gap. The CDR3 nucleotides are TGTGCCAGCACCCCGGGACTGCCCAATCAGCCCCAGCATTTT. As protein: CASTPGLPNQPQHF. Drawing the rest from reference TRBV28 and TRBJ1-5, the complete variable domain is DVKVTQSSRYLVKRTGEKVFLECVQDMDHENMFWYRQDPGLGLRLIYFSYDVKMKEKGDIPEGYSVSREKKERFSLILESASTNQTSMYLCASTPGLPNQPQHFGDGTRLSIL.

This clonotype occurred a few times. The rearrangement joins TRBV29-1 to TRBJ2-1; TRBD2 aligns across 10 bases. The junction had 11 bases not matched to a gene; V was cut back by 7 bases and J by 14 bases. In germline, CDR1 is SQVTM, CDR2 ANQGSEA. The CDR3 runs 12 residues. The CDR3 nucleotides are TGCAGCGAATCATTAGCGGGGGGCTCGGAGTTCTTC. This gives the protein CSESLAGGSEFF.